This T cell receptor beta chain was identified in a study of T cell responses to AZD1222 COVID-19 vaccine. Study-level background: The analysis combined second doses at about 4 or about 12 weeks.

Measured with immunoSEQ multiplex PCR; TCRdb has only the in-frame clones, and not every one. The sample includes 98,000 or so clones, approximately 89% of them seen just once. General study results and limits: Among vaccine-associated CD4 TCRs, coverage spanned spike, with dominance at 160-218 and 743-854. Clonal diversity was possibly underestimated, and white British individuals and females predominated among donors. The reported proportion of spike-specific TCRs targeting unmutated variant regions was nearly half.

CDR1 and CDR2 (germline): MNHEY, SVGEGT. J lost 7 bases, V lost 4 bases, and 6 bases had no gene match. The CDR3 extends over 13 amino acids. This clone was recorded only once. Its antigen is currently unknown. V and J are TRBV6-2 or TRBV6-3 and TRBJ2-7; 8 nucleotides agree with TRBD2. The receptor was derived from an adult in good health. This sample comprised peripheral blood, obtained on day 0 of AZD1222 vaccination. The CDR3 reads CASSSPGGPEQYF. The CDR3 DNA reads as TGTGCCAGCAGTTCTCCGGGAGGGCCTGAGCAGTACTTC.